This paragraph reports one T cell receptor (beta chain). Antigen unknown. The germline V gene has CDR1 KGHDR and CDR2 SFDVKD. The CDR3 is 15 amino acids. With 4 bases removed from V and 1 base from J, the gap between germline ends came to 12 bases. This sample is drawn from a study of CD8+CD57+ T cells in acquired aplastic anemia. Study at large: Each DNA sample taken from sorted CD4+ and CD8+ cells came to around 3.4 ug on average. Findings and limits, study-wide: A significant difference in CD8+ Simpson's diversity between patients and controls was not found.

TCR beta VDJ and CDR3 profiles were obtained from a genomic DNA template. MiXCR, applied by TCRdb to the reads, yields one record per CDR3 protein. The table has around 200,000 distinct CDR3 sequences, about 62% seen once. For sequencing, patients were chosen who had shown expansion of CD8+CD57+ cells by flow cytometry. Untreated patients provided the blood samples, with no therapy given before sampling. Sequenced: sorted CD4+, CD8+, or CD8+CD57+ T cells (not recorded which) from PBMCs. The chain carries TRBV24-1 and TRBJ2-5, with D tentatively TRBD1 (5 bases). The receptor was isolated from a human donor with aplastic anemia. The CDR3 nucleotides read TGTGCCACCAGTGAGACAAGGGGTGCCCAAGAGACCCAGTACTTC. It translates to CATSETRGAQETQYF.